This is a list of T cell receptor beta chains from one sample in a study of T cell responses to AZD1222 COVID-19 vaccine. Clones were sequenced by immunoSEQ multiplex PCR, and TCRdb holds only the in-frame ones, with some missing. The sample carries approximately 88,000 clones, 75% to 95% recorded once. This material consisted of peripheral blood, taken 28 days after the second AZD1222 dose. Receptors originate from an adult who received the AZD1222 COVID-19 vaccine. The conserved cysteine and the conserved F or W are not part of the CDR3 here. Only part of the rows carry a size: once, few, many, or a class if the clone is expanded.

V,size,CDR3
TRBV18,.,ASSPFIAWEAGANVLT
TRBV19,.,ASRAVTDTQY
TRBV6-2/TRBV6-3,.,ASSPRIYEQY
TRBV3-1/TRBV3-2,.,ASSQEGDRYNEQF
TRBV7-9,.,ASSSRGAGAVEQY
TRBV5-1,few,ASSLDQSSYNSPLH
TRBV6-4,.,ASSLGLAGIYNEQF
TRBV15,.,ATSRGGGGGLQETQY
TRBV28,.,ASSLGGWGGSGNTIY
TRBV28,.,ASSLGLAGGNEQF
TRBV27,.,ASSDNSYEQY
TRBV28,once,ASNYRGGIQY
TRBV30,once,AWRPPSSPLH
TRBV10-3,.,AISVGDSNQPQH
TRBV7-8,.,ASSTAGTSLNEQF
TRBV3-1/TRBV3-2,.,ASSPQGRTEAF
TRBV5-1,.,ASSRITTGGDSPLH
TRBV9,.,ASSVAPTSEKLF
TRBV3-1/TRBV3-2,.,ASSQGLPDTQY
TRBV28,.,ASSELGLALTDTQY
TRBV10-3,.,AISLGQGGTGELF
TRBV27,.,ASSLSREHSNTEAF
TRBV4-3,once,ASSQDGENGYT
TRBV18,.,ASSPLGDRSNSPLH
TRBV6-5,.,ASSYQGGSEAF
TRBV6-1,.,ASSSLAGAGYT
TRBV28,.,ASSDQGSIGYGYT
TRBV28,.,ASSLFVGLAGFEQF
TRBV15,.,ATSRGGTSGYNEQF
TRBV5-1,.,ASSLERPSTDTQY
TRBV29-1,.,SVAEVEAF
TRBV27,.,ASSHSAGTGGHQPQH
TRBV5-1,once,ASSLEAGAQETQY
TRBV2,.,ASSPRTAGYT
TRBV5-4,.,ASSFPGIIRGYT
TRBV19,.,ASQDRGGNSPLH
TRBV11-3,.,ASSNTDTQY
TRBV7-8,once,ASSLVRVGEQF
TRBV28,.,AIKATWTEAF
TRBV24-1,.,ATSDSTLRGGLSEQF
TRBV30,.,AWSGGLIGGELF
TRBV24-1,.,ATSKAGANVLT
TRBV19,.,ASSLRGAAPDTQY
TRBV5-8,.,ASSLGDRDNYGYT
TRBV10-3,.,ATAGRVNEQF
TRBV4-3,.,ASSHRQGNTYEQY
TRBV5-4,.,ACPMGRTEAF
TRBV28,.,ASSFVGEKLF
TRBV30,.,AWSRQKETQY
TRBV5-1,.,ASSLEGLIPGNTIY